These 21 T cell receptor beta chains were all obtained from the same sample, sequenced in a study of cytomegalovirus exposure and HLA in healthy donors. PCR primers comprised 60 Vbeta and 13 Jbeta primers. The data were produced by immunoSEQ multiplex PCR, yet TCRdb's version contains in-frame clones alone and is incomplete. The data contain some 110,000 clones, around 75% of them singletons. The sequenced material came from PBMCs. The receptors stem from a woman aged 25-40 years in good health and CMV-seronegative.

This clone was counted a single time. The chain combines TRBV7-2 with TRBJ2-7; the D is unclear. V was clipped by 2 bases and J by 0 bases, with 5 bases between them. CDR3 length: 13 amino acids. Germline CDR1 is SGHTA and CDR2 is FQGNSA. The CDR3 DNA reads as TGTGCCAGCAGCTTAACAAACTCCTACGAGCAGTACTTC. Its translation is CASSLTNSYEQYF.

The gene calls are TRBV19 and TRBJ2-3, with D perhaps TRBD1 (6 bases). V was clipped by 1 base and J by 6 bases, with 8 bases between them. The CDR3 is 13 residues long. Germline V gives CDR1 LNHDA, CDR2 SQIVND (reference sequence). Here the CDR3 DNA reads TGTGCCAGTAGTATAGTCAGGGGTGATACGCAGTATTTT. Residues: CASSIVRGDTQYF.

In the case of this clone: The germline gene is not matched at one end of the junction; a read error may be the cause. CDR3 sequence reads: CSSSLTVYEQYF. The CDR3, as DNA: TGTTCCAGCAGCCTGACAGTTTACGAGCAGTACTTC. The rearrangement uses TRBV7-9 and TRBJ2-7; weak D call: TRBD1 (5 bases). The CDR3 has 12 residues. Germline-derived CDR1 and CDR2 are SEHNR and FQNEAQ (reference sequence).

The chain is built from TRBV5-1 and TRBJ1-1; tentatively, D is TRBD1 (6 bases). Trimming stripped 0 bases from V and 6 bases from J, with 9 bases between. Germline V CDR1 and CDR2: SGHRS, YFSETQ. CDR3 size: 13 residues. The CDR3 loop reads CASSLATGPEAFF. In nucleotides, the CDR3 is TGCGCCAGCAGCTTGGCCACAGGGCCTGAAGCTTTCTTT. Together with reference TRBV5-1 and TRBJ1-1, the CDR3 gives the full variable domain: KAGVTQTPRYLIKTRGQQVTLSCSPISGHRSVSWYQQTPGQGLQFLFEYFSETQRNKGNFPGRFSGRQFSNSRSEMNVSTLELGDSALYLCASSLATGPEAFFGQGTRLTVV.

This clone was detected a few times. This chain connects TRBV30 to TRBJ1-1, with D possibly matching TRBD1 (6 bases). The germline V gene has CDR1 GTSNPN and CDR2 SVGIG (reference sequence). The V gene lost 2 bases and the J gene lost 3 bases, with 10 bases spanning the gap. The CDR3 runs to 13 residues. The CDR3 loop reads CAWSRGAYTEAFF. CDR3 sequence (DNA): TGTGCCTGGAGTCGGGGGGCCTACACTGAAGCTTTCTTT. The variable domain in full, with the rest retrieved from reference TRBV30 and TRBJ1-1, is SQTIHQWPATLVQPVGSPLSLECTVEGTSNPNLYWYRQAAGRGLQLLFYSVGIGQISSEVPQNLSASRPQDRQFILSSKKLLLSDSGFYLCAWSRGAYTEAFFGQGTRLTVV.

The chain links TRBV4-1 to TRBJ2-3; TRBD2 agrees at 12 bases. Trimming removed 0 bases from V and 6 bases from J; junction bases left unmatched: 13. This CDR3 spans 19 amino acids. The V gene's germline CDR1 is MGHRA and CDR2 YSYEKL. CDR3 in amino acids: CASSQEGGATSGSRDTQYF. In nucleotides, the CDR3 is TGCGCCAGCAGCCAAGAGGGGGGTGCGACTAGCGGGAGTCGGGATACGCAGTATTTT.

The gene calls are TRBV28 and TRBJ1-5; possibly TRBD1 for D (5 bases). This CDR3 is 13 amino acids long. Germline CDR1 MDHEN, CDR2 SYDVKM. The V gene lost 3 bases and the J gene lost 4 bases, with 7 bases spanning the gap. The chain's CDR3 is CASSFDSNQPQHF. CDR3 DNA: TGTGCCAGCAGTTTTGACAGTAATCAGCCCCAGCATTTT.

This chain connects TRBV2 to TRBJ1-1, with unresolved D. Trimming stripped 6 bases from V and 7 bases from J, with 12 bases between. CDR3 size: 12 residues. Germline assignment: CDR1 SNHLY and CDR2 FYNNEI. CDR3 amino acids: CASRRGSVEAFF. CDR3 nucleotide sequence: TGTGCCAGCAGAAGAGGGAGTGTTGAAGCTTTCTTT.

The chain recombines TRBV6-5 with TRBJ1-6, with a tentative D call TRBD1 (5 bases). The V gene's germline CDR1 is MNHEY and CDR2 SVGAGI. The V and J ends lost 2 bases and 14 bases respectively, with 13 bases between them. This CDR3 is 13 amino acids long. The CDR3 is CASSYQGGLSLHF. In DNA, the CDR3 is TGTGCCAGCAGTTACCAGGGTGGGTTGTCCCTCCACTTT.

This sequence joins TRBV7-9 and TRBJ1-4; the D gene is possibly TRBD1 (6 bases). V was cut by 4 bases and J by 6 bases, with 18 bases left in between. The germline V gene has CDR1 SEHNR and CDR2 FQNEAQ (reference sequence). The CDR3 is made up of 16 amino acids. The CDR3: CASSSRATGGDEKLFF. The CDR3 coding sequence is TGTGCCAGCAGCTCCCGGGCGACAGGAGGAGATGAAAAACTGTTTTTT.

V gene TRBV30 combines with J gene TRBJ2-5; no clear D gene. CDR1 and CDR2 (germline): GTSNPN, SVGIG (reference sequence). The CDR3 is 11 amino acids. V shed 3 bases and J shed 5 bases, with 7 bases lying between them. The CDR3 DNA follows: TGTGCCTGGAGGGCCTTCGAGACCCAGTACTTC. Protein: CAWRAFETQYF. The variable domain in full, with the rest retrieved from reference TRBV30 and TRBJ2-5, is SQTIHQWPATLVQPVGSPLSLECTVEGTSNPNLYWYRQAAGRGLQLLFYSVGIGQISSEVPQNLSASRPQDRQFILSSKKLLLSDSGFYLCAWRAFETQYFGPGTRLLVL.

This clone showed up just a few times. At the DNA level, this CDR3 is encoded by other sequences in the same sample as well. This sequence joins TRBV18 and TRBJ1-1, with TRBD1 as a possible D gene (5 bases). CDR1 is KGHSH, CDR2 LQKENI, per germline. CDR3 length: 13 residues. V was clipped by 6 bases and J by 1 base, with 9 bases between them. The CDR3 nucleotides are TGTGCCAGCTCTCGACAGACGAACACTGAAGCTTTCTTT. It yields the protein CASSRQTNTEAFF.

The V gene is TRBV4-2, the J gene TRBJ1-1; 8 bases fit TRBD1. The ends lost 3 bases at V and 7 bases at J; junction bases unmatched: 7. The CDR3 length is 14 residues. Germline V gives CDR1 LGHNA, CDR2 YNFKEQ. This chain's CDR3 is CASSQPQGAGEAFF. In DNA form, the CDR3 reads TGTGCCAGCAGCCAGCCCCAGGGGGCGGGTGAAGCTTTCTTT.

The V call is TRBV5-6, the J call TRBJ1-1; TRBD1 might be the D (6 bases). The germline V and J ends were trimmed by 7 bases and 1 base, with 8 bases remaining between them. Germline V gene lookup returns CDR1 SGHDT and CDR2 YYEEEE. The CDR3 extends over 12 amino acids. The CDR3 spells CASGDTNTEAFF. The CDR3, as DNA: TGTGCCAGCGGGGACACGAACACTGAAGCTTTCTTT.

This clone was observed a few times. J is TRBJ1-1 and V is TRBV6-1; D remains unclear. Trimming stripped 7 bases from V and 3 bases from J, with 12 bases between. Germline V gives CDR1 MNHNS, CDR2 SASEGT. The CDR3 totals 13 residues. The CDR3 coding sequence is TGTGCCAGCACCCGAACAGAGTACACTGAAGCTTTCTTT. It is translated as CASTRTEYTEAFF.

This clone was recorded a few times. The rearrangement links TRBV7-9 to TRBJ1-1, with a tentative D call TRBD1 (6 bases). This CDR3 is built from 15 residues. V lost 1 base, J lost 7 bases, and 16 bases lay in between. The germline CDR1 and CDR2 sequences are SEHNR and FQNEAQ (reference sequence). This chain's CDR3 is CASSLGGWRTDEAFF. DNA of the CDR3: TGTGCCAGCAGCTTAGGGGGGTGGCGGACAGATGAAGCTTTCTTT.

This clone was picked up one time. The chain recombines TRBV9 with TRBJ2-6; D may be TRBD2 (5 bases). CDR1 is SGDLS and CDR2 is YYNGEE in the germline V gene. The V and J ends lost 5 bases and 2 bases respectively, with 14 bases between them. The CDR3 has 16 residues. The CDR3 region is CASSAPGVPGANVLTF. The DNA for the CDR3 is TGTGCCAGCAGTGCTCCCGGGGTCCCTGGGGCCAACGTCCTGACTTTC. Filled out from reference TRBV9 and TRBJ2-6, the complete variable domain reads DSGVTQTPKHLITATGQRVTLRCSPRSGDLSVYWYQQSLDQGLQFLIQYYNGEERAKGNILERFSAQQFPDLHSELNLSSLELGDSALYFCASSAPGVPGANVLTFGAGSRLTVL.

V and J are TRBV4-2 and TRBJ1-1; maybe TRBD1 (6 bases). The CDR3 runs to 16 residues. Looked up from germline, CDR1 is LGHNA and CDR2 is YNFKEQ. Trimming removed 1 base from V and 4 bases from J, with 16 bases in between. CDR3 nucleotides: TGTGCCAGCAGCCAAGCGGCAGGGGTAGGGTTCACTGAAGCTTTCTTT. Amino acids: CASSQAAGVGFTEAFF.

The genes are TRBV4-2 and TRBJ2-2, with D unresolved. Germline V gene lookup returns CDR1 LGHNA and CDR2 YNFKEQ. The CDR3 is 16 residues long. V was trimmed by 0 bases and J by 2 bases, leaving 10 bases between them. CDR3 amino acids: CASSQDISYNTGELFF. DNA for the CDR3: TGTGCCAGCAGCCAAGACATTTCCTATAACACCGGGGAGCTGTTTTTT.

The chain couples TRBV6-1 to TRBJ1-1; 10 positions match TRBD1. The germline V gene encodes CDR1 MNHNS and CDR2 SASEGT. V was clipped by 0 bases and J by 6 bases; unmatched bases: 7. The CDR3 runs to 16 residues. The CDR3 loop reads CASSEAPGQGTPEAFF. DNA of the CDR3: TGTGCCAGCAGTGAAGCGCCGGGACAGGGGACCCCTGAAGCTTTCTTT.

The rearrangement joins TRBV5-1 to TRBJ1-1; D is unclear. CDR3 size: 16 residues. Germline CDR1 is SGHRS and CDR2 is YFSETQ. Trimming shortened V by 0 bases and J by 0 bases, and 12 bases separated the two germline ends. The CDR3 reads CASSLGRGGLNTEAFF. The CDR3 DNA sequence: TGCGCCAGCAGCTTGGGCAGAGGCGGCCTGAACACTGAAGCTTTCTTT.